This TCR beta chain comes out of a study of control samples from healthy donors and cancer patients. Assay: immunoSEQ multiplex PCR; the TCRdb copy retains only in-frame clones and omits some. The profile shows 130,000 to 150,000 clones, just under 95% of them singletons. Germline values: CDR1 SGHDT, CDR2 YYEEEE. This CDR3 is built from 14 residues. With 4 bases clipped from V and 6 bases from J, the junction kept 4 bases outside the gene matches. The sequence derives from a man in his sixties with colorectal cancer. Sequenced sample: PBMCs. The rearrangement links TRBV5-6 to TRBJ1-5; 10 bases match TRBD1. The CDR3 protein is CASSTGQGVQPQHF. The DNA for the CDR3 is TGTGCCAGCAGCACTGGACAGGGGGTTCAGCCCCAGCATTTT.